These 5 T cell receptor beta chains were sequenced from one sample in a study of T cell therapy after organ transplantation. Their antigens are not known. Libraries were prepared by immunoSEQ multiplex PCR; TCRdb keeps only in-frame clonotypes and omits some of them. The sample lists 50,000 or so clones, 94% seen once, with over 2.5% in the top ten. Material: CD8+ T cells from blood, obtained before autologous CMV-specific T cell therapy. The receptors were sampled from a human patient who had received a solid organ transplant and had CMV disease.

This clone was counted once. The sample carries other DNA sequences with the same CDR3. The rearrangement joins TRBV5-6 to TRBJ2-7; the D gene is possibly TRBD2 (5 bases). The germline V gene encodes CDR1 SGHDT and CDR2 YYEEEE. This CDR3 region has 14 residues. Trimming removed 3 bases from V and 0 bases from J, with 10 bases in between. The CDR3, as DNA: TGTGCCAGCAGCTATAGCGTGAGCTCCTACGAGCAGTACTTC. Its translation: CASSYSVSSYEQYF.

To note about this clone: The junction departs from the called germline gene at one end, perhaps through a read error. V usage is TRBV15 and J usage is TRBJ1-4; TRBD1 might be the D (5 bases). The CDR3 runs 15 residues. Per the germline V gene, CDR1 is LNHNV and CDR2 is YYDKDF (reference sequence). The CDR3 sequence: CTTSRDRGANEKLFF. CDR3 sequence (DNA): TGTACCACCAGCAGAGATCGAGGGGCTAATGAAAAACTGTTTTTT.

In its sample, this clone was seen once. The CDR3 region is CASSESPGRADTEAFF. In DNA form, the CDR3 reads TGTGCCAGCAGTGAAAGCCCAGGGCGAGCGGACACTGAAGCTTTCTTT. The rearrangement joins TRBV6-4 to TRBJ1-1, with a possible D match to TRBD1 (5 bases). Germline V gives CDR1 MRHNA, CDR2 SNTAGT. This CDR3 is built from 16 residues. V dropped 3 bases and J dropped 3 bases, with 17 bases sitting between them.

CDR3 nucleotide sequence: TGTGCCAGCAGCCCCAGGCGCACCGGGGAGCTGTTTTTT. Residues: CASSPRRTGELFF. The chain uses TRBV4-2 and TRBJ2-2; D is unresolved. This CDR3 is 13 amino acids long. The V gene's germline CDR1 is LGHNA and CDR2 YNFKEQ. Trimming stripped 4 bases from V and 4 bases from J, with 7 bases between.

The V and J genes are TRBV25-1 and TRBJ2-7, with TRBD2 as a possible D gene (6 bases). The CDR3 spans 14 residues. In germline, CDR1 is MGHDK, CDR2 SYGVNS. Trimming stripped 2 bases from V and 0 bases from J, with 8 bases between. The DNA of the CDR3 is TGTGCCAGCAGTGAAGTGCGGGACTCCTACGAGCAGTACTTC. Translated: CASSEVRDSYEQYF.